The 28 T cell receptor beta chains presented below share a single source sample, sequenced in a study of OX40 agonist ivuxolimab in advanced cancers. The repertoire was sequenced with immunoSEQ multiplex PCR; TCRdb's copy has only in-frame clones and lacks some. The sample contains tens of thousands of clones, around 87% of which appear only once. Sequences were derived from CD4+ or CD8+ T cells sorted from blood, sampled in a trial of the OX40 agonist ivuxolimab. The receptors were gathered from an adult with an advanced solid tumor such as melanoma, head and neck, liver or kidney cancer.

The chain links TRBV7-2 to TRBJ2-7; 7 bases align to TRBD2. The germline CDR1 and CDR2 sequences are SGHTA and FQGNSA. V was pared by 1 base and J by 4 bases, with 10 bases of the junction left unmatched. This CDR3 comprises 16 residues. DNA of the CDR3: TGTGCCAGCAGCTTAGGGCGGGGGTTAGGGGCTTACGAGCAGTACTTC. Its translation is CASSLGRGLGAYEQYF.

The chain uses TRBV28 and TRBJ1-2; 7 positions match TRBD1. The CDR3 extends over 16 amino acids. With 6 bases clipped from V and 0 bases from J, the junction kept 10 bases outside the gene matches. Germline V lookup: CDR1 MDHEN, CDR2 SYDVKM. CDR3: CASSHGQVYTNYGYTF. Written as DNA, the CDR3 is TGTGCCAGCAGCCACGGACAGGTCTATACTAACTATGGCTACACCTTC.

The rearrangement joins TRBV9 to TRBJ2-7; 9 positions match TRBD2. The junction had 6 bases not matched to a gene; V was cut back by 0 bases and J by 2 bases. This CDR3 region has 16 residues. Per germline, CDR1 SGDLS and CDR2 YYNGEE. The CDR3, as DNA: TGTGCCAGCAGCGTAGGTTGGCTAGCGGGAACCTACGAGCAGTACTTC. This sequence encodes CASSVGWLAGTYEQYF. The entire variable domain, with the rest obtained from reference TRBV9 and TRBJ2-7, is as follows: DSGVTQTPKHLITATGQRVTLRCSPRSGDLSVYWYQQSLDQGLQFLIQYYNGEERAKGNILERFSAQQFPDLHSELNLSSLELGDSALYFCASSVGWLAGTYEQYFGPGTRLTVT.

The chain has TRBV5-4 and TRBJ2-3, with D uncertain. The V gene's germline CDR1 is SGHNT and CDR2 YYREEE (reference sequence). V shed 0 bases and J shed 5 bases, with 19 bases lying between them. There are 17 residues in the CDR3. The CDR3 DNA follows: TGTGCCAGCAGCTTGGGTGGAGCCGTCCCCGCACGAGATACGCAGTATTTT. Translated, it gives CASSLGGAVPARDTQYF.

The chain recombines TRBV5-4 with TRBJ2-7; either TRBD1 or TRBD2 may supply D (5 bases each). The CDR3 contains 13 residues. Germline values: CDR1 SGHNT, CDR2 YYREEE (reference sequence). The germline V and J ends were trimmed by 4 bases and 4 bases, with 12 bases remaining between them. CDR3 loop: CASSGDGAYEQYF. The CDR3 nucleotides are TGTGCCAGCAGCGGGGACGGGGCTTACGAGCAGTACTTC. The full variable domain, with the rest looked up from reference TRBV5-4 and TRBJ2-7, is ETGVTQSPTHLIKTRGQQVTLRCSSQSGHNTVSWYQQALGQGPQFIFQYYREEENGRGNFPPRFSGLQFPNYSSELNVNALELDDSALYLCASSGDGAYEQYFGPGTRLTVT.

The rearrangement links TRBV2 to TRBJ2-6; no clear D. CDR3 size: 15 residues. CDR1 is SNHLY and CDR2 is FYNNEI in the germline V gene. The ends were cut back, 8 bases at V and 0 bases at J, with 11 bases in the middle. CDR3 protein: CASGVGYSGANVLTF. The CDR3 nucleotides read TGTGCCAGCGGAGTAGGATACTCTGGGGCCAACGTCCTGACTTTC. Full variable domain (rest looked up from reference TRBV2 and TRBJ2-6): EPEVTQTPSHQVTQMGQEVILRCVPISNHLYFYWYRQILGQKVEFLVSFYNNEISEKSEIFDDQFSVERPDGSNFTLKIRSTKLEDSAMYFCASGVGYSGANVLTFGAGSRLTVL.

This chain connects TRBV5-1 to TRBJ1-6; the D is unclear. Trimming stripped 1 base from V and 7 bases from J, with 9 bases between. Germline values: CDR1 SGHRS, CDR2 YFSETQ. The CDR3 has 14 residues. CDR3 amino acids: CASSLRALNSPLHF. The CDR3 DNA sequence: TGCGCCAGCAGCTTGAGGGCTTTAAATTCACCCCTCCACTTT.

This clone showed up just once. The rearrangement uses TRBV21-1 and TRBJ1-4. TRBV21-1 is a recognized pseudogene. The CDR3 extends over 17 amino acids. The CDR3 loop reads CASSKNAWGEPNEKLFF. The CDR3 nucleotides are TGTGCCAGCAGCAAAAATGCATGGGGGGAGCCTAATGAAAAACTGTTTTTT.

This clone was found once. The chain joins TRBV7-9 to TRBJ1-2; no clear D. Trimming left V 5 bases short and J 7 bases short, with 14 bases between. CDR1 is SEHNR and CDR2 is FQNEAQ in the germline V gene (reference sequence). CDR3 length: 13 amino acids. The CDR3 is CASSPTSAVGYTF. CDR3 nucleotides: TGTGCCAGCAGCCCAACGTCGGCGGTTGGCTACACCTTC.

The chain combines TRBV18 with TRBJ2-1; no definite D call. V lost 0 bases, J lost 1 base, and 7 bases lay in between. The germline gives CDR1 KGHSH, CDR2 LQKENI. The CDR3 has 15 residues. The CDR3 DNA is TGTGCCAGCTCACCACCGCCGGTATCCTACAATGAGCAGTTCTTC. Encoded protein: CASSPPPVSYNEQFF.

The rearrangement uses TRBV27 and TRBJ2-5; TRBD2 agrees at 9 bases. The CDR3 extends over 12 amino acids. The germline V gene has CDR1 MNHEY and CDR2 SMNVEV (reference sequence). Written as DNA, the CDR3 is TGTGTCCTTAGCGGGAGAAAAGAGACCCAGTACTTC. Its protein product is CVLSGRKETQYF.

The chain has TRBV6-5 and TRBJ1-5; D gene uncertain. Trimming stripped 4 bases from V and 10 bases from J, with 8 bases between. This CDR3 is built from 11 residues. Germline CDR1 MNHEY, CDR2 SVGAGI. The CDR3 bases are TGTGCCAGCAGTTCCGGATTCCCCCAGCATTTT. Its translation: CASSSGFPQHF.

CDR3 protein: CASTSDRSSNTEAFF. CDR3 nucleotide sequence: TGTGCCAGCACTTCGGACAGGAGTTCAAACACTGAAGCTTTCTTT. The rearrangement links TRBV2 to TRBJ1-1, with 7 bases fitting TRBD1. Unmatched junction bases numbered 10, after V lost 7 bases and J lost 2 bases. CDR1 is SNHLY, CDR2 FYNNEI, per germline. This CDR3 comprises 15 residues.

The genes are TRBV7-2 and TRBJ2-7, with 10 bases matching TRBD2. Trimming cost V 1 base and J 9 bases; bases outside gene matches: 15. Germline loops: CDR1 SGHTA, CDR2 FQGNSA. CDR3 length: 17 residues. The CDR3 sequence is CASSLVAAASGRKVQYF. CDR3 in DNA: TGTGCCAGCAGCTTAGTAGCGGCGGCTAGCGGGAGAAAGGTGCAGTACTTC.

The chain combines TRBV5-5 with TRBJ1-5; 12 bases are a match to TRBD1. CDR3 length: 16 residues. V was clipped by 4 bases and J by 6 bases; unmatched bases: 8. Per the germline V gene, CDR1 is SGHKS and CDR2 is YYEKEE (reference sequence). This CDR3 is CASSAGQGAGGQPQHF. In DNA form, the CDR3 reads TGTGCCAGCAGCGCGGGACAGGGGGCTGGAGGTCAGCCCCAGCATTTT.

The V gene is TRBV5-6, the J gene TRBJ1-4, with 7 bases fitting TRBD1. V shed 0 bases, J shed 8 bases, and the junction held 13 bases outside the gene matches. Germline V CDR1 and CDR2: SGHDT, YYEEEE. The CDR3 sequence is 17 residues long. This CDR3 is CASSLAPTGVGREKLFF. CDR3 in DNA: TGTGCCAGCAGCTTGGCCCCAACAGGGGTAGGACGGGAAAAACTGTTTTTT. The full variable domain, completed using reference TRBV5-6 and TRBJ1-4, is DAGVTQSPTHLIKTRGQQVTLRCSPKSGHDTVSWYQQALGQGPQFIFQYYEEEERQRGNFPDRFSGHQFPNYSSELNVNALLLGDSALYLCASSLAPTGVGREKLFFGSGTQLSVL.

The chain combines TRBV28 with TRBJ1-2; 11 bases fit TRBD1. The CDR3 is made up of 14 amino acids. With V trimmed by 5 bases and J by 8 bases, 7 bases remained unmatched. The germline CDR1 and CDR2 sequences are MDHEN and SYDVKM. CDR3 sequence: CASSPGQGAEGYTF. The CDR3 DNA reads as TGTGCCAGCAGTCCAGGACAGGGGGCAGAAGGCTACACCTTC.

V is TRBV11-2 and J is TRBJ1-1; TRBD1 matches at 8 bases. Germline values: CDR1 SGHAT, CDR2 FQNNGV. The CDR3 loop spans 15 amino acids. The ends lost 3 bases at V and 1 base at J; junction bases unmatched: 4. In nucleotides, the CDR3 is TGTGCCAGCAGCTTTACAGGGGGTCGGAACACTGAAGCTTTCTTT. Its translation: CASSFTGGRNTEAFF.

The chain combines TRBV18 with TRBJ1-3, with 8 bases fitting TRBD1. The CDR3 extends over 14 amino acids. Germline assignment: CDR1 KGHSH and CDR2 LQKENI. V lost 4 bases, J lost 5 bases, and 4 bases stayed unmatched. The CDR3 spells CASSQDRGRNTIYF. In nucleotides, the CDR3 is TGTGCCAGCTCACAAGACAGGGGACGAAACACCATATATTTT.

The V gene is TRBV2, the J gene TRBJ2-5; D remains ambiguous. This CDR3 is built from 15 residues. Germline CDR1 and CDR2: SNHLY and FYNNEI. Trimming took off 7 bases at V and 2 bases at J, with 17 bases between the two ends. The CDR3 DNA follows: TGTGCCAGCAACCTAACCCCACGGGCACAAGAGACCCAGTACTTC. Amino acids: CASNLTPRAQETQYF.

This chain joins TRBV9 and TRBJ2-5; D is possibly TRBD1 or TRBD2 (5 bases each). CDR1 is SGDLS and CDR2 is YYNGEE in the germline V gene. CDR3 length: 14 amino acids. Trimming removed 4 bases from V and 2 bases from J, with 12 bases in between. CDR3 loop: CASSTSGPQETQYF. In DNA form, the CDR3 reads TGTGCCAGCAGCACGTCGGGACCACAAGAGACCCAGTACTTC.

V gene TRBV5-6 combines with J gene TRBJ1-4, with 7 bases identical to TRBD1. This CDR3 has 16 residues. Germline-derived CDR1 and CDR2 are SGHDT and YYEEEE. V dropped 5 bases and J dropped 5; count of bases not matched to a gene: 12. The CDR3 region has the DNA TGTGCCAGCAGTTTGACGATGGGACAGCGGAATGAAAAACTGTTTTTT. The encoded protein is CASSLTMGQRNEKLFF. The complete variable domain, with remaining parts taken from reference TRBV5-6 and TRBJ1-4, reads DAGVTQSPTHLIKTRGQQVTLRCSPKSGHDTVSWYQQALGQGPQFIFQYYEEEERQRGNFPDRFSGHQFPNYSSELNVNALLLGDSALYLCASSLTMGQRNEKLFFGSGTQLSVL.

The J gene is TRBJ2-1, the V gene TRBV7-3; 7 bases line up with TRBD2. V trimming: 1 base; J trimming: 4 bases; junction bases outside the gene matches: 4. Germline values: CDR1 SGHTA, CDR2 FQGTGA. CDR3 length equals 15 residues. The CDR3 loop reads CASSLMSGGYNEQFF. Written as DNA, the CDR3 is TGTGCCAGCAGCTTAATGTCGGGAGGTTACAATGAGCAGTTCTTC.

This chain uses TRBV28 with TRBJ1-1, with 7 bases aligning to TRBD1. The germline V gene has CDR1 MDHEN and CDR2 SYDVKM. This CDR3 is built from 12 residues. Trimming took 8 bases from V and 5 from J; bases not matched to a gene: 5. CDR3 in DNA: TGTGCCAGCTCGTTACAGGGGACTGAAGCTTTCTTT. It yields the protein CASSLQGTEAFF. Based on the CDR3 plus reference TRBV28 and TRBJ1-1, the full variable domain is DVKVTQSSRYLVKRTGEKVFLECVQDMDHENMFWYRQDPGLGLRLIYFSYDVKMKEKGDIPEGYSVSREKKERFSLILESASTNQTSMYLCASSLQGTEAFFGQGTRLTVV.

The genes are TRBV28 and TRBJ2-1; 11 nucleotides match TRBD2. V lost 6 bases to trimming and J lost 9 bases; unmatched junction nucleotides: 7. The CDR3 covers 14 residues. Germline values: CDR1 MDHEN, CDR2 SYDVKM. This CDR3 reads CASRFSGRASEQFF. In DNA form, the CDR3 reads TGTGCCAGCAGGTTTAGCGGGAGGGCCTCTGAGCAGTTCTTC.

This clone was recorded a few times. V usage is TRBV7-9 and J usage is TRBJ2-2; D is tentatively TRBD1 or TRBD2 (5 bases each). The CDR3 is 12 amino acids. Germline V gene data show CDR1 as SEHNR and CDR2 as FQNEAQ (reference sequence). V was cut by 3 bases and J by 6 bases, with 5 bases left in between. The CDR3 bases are TGTGCCAGCAGCTTGGGGGCCGGGGAGCTGTTTTTT. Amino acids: CASSLGAGELFF.

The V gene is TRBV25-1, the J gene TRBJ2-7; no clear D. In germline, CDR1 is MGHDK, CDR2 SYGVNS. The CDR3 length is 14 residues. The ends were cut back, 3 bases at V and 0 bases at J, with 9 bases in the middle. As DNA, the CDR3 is TGTGCCAGCAGTGATACGGCTCACTCCTACGAGCAGTACTTC. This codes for CASSDTAHSYEQYF.

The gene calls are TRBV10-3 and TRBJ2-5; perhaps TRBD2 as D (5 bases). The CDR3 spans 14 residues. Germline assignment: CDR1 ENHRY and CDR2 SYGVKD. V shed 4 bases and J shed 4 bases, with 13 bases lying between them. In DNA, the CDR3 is TGTGCCATCAGTGGGTCGGGGTTGGGAGAGACCCAGTACTTC. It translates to CAISGSGLGETQYF.